This entry concerns a single T cell receptor (beta chain). The record originates from a study of blood T cell repertoires in COVID-19. Study summary: Some COVID-19 samples were acute and others convalescent; all came from the United States, Italy and Spain. Sources were T cells, B-cell-depleted T cells, or PBMCs; the material itself was cDNA or gDNA.

The trim removed 4 bases at V and 4 bases at J, leaving 7 bases unmatched. The CDR3 consists of 14 residues. Germline V gene sequence: CDR1 SGHDT, CDR2 YYEEEE. Per the original data handling: Reference gene primer amplification in the assay estimated nucleated cell counts. TCRdb's table, derived via immunoSEQ multiplex PCR, lists solely in-frame clones and lacks some. From that table come the V and J calls and clone size; the DNA was used to work out D and trimming. The repertoire includes some 230,000 clones, roughly 81% of them detected once, and about 0.93% sits in the top ten. J is TRBJ1-2 and V is TRBV5-6; 7 bases are a match to TRBD1. The TCR was taken from a man aged 40-49 years with acute or convalescent COVID-19. Specimen: peripheral blood. For the CDR3, the DNA is TGTGCCAGCAGCGGGGACAGCTTTCCCTATGGCTACACCTTC. Translated, it gives CASSGDSFPYGYTF.